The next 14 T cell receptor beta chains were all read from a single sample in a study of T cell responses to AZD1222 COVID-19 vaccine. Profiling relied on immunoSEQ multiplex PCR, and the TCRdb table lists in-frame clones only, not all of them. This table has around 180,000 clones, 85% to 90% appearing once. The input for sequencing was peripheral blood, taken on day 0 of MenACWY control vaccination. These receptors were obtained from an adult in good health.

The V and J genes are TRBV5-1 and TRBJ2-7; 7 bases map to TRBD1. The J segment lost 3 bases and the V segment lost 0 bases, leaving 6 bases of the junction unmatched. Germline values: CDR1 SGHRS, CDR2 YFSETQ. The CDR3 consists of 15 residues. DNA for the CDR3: TGCGCCAGCAGCTTGGCCGCAGGGGGAAACTACGAGCAGTACTTC. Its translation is CASSLAAGGNYEQYF.

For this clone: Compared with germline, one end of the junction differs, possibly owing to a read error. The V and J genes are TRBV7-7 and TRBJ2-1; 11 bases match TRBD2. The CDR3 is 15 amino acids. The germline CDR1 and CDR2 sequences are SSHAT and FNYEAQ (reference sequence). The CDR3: CASSPRLAGRNEQFF. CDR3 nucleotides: TGTGCTAGCAGCCCTCGACTAGCGGGACGGAATGAGCAGTTCTTC. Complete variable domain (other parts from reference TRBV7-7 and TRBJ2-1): GAGVSQSPRYKVTKRGQDVTLRCDPISSHATLYWYQQALGQGPEFLTYFNYEAQPDKSGLPSDRFSAERPEGSISTLTIQRTEQRDSAMYRCASSPRLAGRNEQFFGPGTRLTVL.

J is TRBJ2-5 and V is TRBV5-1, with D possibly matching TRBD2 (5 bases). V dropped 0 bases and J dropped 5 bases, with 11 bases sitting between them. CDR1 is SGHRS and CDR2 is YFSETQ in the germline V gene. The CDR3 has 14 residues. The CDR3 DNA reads TGCGCCAGCAGCTTGGCACAGAGGGTCGAGACCCAGTACTTC. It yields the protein CASSLAQRVETQYF.

The CDR3 here is CAWSVLGGGNTEAFF. CDR3 nucleotides: TGTGCCTGGAGTGTACTGGGAGGGGGCAACACTGAAGCTTTCTTT. The chain employs TRBV30 and TRBJ1-1; TRBD1 aligns across 7 bases. The germline V gene encodes CDR1 GTSNPN and CDR2 SVGIG (reference sequence). There are 15 residues in the CDR3. V was clipped by 0 bases and J by 2 bases; unmatched bases: 6.

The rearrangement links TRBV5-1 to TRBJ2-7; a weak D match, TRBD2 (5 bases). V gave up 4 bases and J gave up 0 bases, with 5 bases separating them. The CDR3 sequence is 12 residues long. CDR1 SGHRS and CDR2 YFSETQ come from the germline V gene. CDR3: CASSDYSYEQYF. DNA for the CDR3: TGCGCCAGCAGCGACTACTCCTACGAGCAGTACTTC.

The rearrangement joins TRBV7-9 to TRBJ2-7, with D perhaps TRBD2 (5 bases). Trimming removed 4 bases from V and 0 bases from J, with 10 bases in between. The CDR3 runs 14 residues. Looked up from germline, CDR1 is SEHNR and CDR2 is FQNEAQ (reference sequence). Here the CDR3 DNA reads TGTGCCAGCAGCTACTCGGGAAACTCCTACGAGCAGTACTTC. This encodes CASSYSGNSYEQYF.

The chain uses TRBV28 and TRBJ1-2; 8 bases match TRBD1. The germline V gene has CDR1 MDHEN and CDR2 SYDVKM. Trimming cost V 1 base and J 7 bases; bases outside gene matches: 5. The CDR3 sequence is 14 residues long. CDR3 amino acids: CASSLYPDRGGYTF. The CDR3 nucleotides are TGTGCCAGCAGTTTATACCCCGACAGGGGTGGCTACACCTTC.

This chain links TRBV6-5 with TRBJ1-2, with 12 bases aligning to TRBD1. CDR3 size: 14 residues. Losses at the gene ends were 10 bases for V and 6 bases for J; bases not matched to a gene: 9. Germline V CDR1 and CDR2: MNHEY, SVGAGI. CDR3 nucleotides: TGTGCCATACAGCCTTGGGACAGGGGGCATGGCTACACCTTC. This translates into CAIQPWDRGHGYTF.

CDR3 loop: CASSRTGNTGELFF. The CDR3 region has the DNA TGCGCCAGCAGCAGGACAGGGAACACCGGGGAGCTGTTTTTT. The rearrangement uses TRBV5-1 and TRBJ2-2; 7 bases map to TRBD1. Trimming at V came to 4 bases and at J to 1 base, leaving 1 base not matched to a gene. Germline V gene data show CDR1 as SGHRS and CDR2 as YFSETQ. The CDR3 extends over 14 amino acids.

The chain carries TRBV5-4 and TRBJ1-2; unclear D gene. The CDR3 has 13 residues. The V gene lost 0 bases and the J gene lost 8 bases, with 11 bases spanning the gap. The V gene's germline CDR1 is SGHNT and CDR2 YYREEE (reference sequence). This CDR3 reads CASSLGAGNGYTF. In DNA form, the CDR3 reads TGTGCCAGCAGCTTGGGAGCGGGGAACGGCTACACCTTC.

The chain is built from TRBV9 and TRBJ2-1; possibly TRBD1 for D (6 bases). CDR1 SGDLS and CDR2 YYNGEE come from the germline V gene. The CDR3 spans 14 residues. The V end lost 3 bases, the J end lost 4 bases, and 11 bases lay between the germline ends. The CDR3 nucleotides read TGTGCCAGCAGCGCAGATGGACAGTACAATGAGCAGTTCTTC. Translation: CASSADGQYNEQFF.

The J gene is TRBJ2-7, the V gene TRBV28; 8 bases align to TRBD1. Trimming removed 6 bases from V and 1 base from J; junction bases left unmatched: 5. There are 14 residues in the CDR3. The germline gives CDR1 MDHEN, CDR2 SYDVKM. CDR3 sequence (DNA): TGTGCCAGCAGAATCCGGACAGGGTCCTACGAGCAGTACTTC. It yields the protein CASRIRTGSYEQYF.

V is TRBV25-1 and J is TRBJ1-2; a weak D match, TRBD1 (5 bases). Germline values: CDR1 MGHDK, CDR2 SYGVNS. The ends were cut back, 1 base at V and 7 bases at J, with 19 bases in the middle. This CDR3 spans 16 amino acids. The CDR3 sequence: CASSESHQGRHSGYTF. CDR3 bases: TGTGCCAGCAGTGAATCCCATCAGGGACGCCATTCTGGCTACACCTTC.

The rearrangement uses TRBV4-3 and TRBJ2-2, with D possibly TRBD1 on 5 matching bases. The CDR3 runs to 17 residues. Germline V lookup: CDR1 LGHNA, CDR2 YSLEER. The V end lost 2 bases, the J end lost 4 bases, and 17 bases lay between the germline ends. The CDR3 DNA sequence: TGCGCCAGCAGCCAATCCGCCCCGACAGTCAGCACCGGGGAGCTGTTTTTT. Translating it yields CASSQSAPTVSTGELFF.